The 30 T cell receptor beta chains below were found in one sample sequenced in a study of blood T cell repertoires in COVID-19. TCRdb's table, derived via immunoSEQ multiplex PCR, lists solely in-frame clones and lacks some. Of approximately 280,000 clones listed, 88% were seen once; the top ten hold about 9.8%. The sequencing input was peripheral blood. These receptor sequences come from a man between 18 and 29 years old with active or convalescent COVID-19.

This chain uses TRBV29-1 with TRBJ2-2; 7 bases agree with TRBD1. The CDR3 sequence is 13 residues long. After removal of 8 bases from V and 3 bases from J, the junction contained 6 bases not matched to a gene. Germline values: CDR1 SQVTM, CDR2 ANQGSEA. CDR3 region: CSFQDRDTGELFF. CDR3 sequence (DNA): TGCAGCTTCCAAGACAGGGACACCGGGGAGCTGTTTTTT.

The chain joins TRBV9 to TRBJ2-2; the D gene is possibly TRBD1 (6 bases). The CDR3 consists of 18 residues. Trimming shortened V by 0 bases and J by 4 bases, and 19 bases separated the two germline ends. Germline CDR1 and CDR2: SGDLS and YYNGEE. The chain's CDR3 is CASSVDGADSSTTGELFF. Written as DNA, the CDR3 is TGTGCCAGCAGCGTAGATGGGGCGGACAGCTCGACCACCGGGGAGCTGTTTTTT.

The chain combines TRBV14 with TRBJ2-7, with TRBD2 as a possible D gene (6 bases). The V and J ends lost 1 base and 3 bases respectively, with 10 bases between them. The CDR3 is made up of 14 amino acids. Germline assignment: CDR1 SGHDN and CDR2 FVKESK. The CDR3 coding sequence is TGTGCCAGCAGCCAAGTTTGGGGGGACTACGAGCAGTACTTC. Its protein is CASSQVWGDYEQYF.

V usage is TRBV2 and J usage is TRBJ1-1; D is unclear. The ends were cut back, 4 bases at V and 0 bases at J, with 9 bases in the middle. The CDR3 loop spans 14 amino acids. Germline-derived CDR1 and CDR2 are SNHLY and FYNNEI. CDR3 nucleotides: TGTGCCAGCAGTGTGGAGCTCATGAACACTGAAGCTTTCTTT. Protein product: CASSVELMNTEAFF.

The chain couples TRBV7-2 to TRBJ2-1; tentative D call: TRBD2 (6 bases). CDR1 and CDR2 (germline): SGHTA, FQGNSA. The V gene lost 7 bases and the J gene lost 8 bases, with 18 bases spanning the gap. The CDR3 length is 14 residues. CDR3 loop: CASTYLGGLDEQFF. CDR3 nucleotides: TGTGCCAGCACCTACCTGGGAGGCCTCGATGAGCAGTTCTTC.

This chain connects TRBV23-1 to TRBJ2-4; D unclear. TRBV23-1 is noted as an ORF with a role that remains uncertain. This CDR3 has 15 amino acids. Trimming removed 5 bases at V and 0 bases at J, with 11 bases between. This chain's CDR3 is CASSRSPLAKNIQYF. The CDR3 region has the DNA TGCGCCAGCAGTAGGAGCCCCTTAGCCAAAAACATTCAGTACTTC.

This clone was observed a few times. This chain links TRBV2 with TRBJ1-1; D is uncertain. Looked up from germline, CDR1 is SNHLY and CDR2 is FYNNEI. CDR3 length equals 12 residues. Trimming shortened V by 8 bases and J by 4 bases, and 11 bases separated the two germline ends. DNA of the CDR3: TGTGCCAGCCGTCTAATTCGCACTGAAGCTTTCTTT. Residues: CASRLIRTEAFF.

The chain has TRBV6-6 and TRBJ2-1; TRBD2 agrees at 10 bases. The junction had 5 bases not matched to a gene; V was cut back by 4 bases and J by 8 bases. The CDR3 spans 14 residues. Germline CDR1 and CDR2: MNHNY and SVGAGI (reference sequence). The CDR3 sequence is CASSFASGGDEQFF. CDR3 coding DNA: TGTGCCAGCAGTTTCGCTAGCGGGGGTGATGAGCAGTTCTTC.

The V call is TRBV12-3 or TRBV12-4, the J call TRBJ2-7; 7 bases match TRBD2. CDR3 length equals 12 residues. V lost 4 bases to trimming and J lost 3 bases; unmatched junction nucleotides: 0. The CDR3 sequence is CASSWTSYEQYF. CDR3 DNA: TGTGCCAGCAGTTGGACTAGCTACGAGCAGTACTTC.

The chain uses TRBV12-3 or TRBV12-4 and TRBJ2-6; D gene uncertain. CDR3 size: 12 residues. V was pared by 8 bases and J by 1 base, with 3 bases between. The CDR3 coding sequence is TGTGCCAGCCGGTCTGGGGCCAACGTCCTGACTTTC. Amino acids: CASRSGANVLTF.

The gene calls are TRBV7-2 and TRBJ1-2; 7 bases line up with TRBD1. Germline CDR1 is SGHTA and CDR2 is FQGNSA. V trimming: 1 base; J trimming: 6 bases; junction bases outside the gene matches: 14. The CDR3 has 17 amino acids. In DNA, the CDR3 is TGTGCCAGCAGCTTAGTAGTCTTGGTGACAGGGACGGATGGCTACACCTTC. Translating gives CASSLVVLVTGTDGYTF.

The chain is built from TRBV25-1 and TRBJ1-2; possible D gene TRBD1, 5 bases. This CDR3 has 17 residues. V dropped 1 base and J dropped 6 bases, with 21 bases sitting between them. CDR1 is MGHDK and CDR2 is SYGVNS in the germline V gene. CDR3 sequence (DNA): TGTGCCAGCAGTGAATCTCGGGGGGTGAGGGCCCTAAATGGCTACACCTTC. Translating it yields CASSESRGVRALNGYTF.

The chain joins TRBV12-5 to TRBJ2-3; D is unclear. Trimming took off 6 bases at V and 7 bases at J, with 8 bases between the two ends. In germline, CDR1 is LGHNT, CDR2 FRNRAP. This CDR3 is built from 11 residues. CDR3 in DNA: TGTGCTAGTGGCCCGTCTTATACGCAGTATTTT. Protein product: CASGPSYTQYF.

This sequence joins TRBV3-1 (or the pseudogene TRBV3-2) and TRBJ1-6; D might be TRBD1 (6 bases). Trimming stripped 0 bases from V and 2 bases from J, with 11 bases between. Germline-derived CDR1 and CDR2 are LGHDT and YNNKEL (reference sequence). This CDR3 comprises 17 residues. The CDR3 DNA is TGTGCCAGCAGCCAAGATAGAGGGGGTGCCTATAATTCACCCCTCCACTTT. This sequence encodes CASSQDRGGAYNSPLHF.

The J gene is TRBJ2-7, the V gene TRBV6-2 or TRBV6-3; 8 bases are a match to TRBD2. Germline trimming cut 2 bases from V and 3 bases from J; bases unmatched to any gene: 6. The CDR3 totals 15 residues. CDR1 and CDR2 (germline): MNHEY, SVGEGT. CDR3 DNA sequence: TGTGCCAGCAGTTACCGGGGGACTAGTGGCTACGAGCAGTACTTC. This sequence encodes CASSYRGTSGYEQYF.

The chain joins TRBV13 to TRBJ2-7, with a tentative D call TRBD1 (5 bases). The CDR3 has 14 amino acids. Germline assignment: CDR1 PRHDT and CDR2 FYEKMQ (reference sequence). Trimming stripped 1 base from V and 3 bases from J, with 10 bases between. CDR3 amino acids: CASSLVSGLYEQYF. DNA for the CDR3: TGTGCCAGCAGCTTAGTGTCAGGGCTCTACGAGCAGTACTTC.

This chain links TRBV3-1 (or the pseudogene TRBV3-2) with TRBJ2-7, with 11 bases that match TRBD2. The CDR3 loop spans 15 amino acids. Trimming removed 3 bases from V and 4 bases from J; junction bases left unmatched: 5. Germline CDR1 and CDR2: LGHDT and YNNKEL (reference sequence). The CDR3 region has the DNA TGTGCCAGCAGCCAGAACCTAGCGGGGGGTTACGAGCAGTACTTC. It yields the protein CASSQNLAGGYEQYF.

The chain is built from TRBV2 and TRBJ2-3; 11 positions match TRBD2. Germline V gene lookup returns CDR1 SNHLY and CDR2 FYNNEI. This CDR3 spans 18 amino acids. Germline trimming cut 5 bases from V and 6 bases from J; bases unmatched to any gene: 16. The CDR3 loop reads CASSTHSGRAQQLDTQYF. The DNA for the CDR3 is TGTGCCAGCAGTACCCATAGCGGGAGGGCCCAGCAATTGGATACGCAGTATTTT. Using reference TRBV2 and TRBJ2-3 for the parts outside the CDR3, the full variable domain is EPEVTQTPSHQVTQMGQEVILRCVPISNHLYFYWYRQILGQKVEFLVSFYNNEISEKSEIFDDQFSVERPDGSNFTLKIRSTKLEDSAMYFCASSTHSGRAQQLDTQYFGPGTRLTVL.

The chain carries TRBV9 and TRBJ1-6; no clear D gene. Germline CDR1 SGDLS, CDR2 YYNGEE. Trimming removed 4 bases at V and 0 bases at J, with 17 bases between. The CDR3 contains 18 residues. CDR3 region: CASSPTGDTSSYNSPLHF. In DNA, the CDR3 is TGTGCCAGCAGCCCGACCGGGGATACCTCCTCCTATAATTCACCCCTCCACTTT.

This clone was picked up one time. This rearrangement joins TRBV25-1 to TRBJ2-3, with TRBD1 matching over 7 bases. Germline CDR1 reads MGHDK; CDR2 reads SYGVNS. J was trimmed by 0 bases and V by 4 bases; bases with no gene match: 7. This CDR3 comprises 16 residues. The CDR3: CASSGWTGPSTDTQYF. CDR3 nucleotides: TGTGCCAGCAGTGGCTGGACAGGTCCTAGCACAGATACGCAGTATTTT.

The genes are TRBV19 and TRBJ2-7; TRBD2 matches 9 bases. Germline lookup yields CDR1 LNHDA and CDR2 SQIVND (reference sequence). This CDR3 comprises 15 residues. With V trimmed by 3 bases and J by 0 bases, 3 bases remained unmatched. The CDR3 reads CASSIASGNSYEQYF. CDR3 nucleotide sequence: TGTGCCAGTAGTATTGCTAGCGGGAACTCCTACGAGCAGTACTTC.

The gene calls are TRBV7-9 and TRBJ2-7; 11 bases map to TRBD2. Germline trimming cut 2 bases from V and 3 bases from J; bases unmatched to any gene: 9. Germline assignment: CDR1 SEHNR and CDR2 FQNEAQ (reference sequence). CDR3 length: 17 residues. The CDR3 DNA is TGTGCCAGCAGCTTATTTCTCCTAGCGGGGGGACTCTACGAGCAGTACTTC. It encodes CASSLFLLAGGLYEQYF.

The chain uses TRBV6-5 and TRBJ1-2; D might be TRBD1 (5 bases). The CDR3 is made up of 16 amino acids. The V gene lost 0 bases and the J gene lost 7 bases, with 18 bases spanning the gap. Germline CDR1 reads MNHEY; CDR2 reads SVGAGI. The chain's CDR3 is CASSYSVWGMEGGYTF. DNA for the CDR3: TGTGCCAGCAGTTACTCAGTTTGGGGGATGGAGGGTGGCTACACCTTC.

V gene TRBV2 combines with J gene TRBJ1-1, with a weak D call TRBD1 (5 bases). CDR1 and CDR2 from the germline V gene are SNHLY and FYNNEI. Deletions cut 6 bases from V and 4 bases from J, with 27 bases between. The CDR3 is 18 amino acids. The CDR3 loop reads CASRSIGRIGGTGTEAFF. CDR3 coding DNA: TGTGCCAGCAGATCTATAGGACGGATCGGGGGAACGGGCACTGAAGCTTTCTTT.

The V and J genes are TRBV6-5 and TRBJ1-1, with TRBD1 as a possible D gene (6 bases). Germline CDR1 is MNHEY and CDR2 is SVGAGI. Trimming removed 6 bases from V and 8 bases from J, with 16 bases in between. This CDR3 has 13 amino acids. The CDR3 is CASSPGGGTEAFF. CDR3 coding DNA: TGTGCCAGCAGCCCCGGGGGGGGGACAGAAGCTTTCTTT.

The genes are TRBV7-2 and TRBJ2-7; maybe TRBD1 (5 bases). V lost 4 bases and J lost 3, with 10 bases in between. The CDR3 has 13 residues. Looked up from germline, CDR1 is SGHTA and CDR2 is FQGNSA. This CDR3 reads CASSSIDSYEQYF. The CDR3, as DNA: TGTGCCAGCAGCTCAATCGACAGCTACGAGCAGTACTTC.

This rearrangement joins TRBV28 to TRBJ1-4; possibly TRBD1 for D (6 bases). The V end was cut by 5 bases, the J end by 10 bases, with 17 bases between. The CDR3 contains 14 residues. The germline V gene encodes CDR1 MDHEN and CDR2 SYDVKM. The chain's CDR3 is CASSTNRVRGKLFF. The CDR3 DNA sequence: TGTGCCAGCAGTACCAACAGGGTACGGGGAAAACTGTTTTTT.

The CDR3 DNA reads TGCAGCGTCAAGACAGGGGTATCAGATGAGCAGTTCTTC. Translated, it gives CSVKTGVSDEQFF. V and J are TRBV29-1 and TRBJ2-1; 8 bases line up with TRBD1. CDR1 is SQVTM, CDR2 ANQGSEA, per germline. Trimming at V came to 6 bases and at J to 8 bases, leaving 9 bases not matched to a gene. The CDR3 loop spans 13 amino acids.

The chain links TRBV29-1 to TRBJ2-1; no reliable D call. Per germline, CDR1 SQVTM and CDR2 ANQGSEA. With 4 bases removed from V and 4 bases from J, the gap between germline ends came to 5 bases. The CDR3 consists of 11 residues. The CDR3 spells CSVVEYNEQFF. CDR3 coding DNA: TGCAGCGTTGTGGAGTACAATGAGCAGTTCTTC.

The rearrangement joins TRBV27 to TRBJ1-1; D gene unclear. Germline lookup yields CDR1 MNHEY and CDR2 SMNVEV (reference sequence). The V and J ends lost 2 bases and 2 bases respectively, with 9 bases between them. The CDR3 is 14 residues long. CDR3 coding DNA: TGTGCCAGCAGTTTACGCGGTTACAACACTGAAGCTTTCTTT. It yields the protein CASSLRGYNTEAFF.